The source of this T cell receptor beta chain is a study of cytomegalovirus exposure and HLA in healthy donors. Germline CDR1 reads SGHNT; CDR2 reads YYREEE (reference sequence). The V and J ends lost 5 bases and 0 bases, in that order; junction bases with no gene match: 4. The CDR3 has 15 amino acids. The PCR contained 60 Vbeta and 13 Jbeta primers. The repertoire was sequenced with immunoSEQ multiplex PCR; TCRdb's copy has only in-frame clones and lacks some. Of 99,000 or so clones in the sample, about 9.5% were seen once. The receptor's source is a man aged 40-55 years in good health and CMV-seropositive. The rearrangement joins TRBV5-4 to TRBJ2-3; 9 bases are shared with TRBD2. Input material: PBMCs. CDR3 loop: CASRPTSGSTDTQYF. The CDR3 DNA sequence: TGTGCCAGCAGGCCCACTAGCGGGAGCACAGATACGCAGTATTTT.